This paragraph covers one TCR beta chain sequence. This clonotype was counted ten times or more. The specificity of this receptor is unknown. It has no much larger one-base neighbor in the sample; base qualities were not kept. The healthy controls were volunteers from a blood bank in Maryland, USA. Unsorted PBMC libraries were generated from 2 million PBMCs stored in RNAlater at -80 °C until RNA extraction. Peripheral blood was subjected to Ficoll-Hypaque density gradient centrifugation to isolate PBMCs, which were then cryopreserved in liquid nitrogen. To synthesize cDNA, template-switch 5'RACE was performed with a primer carrying a 10-nucleotide random unique molecular identifier so that each TCR transcript was tagged. Each sequencing run produced over 190 million TCR-beta sequences covering 15-18 subjects. The RNeasy kit was used to extract total RNA. The KAPA Real-time Library Amplification kit was used to amplify TCR-beta VDJ regions with primers for the TCR constant region and the 5'RACE anchor. Sample indexes and Illumina adaptors were added in a first PCR, after which library yield was increased in a second PCR. After Ampure bead purification, the TCR product of roughly 650 bp was size-selected on a 2% E-gel SizeSelection system. Before pooling, library quality was assessed on a Bioanalyzer, concentration was determined with Qubit, and library quantification was performed with the Kapa Library Quantification kit. Libraries were sequenced paired-end 2 x 150 bp on an Illumina HiSeq 2500. To increase sequence diversity, roughly 24-32% phiX was spiked into each library pool. Per the source publication's procedure: The UMI-based MiGEC pipeline processed quality-filtered reads and removed over 75% of raw TCR sequences during error correction. IMGT germline references were used for alignment of VDJ genes, and clonotypes were defined by a unique CDR3 amino acid sequence together with V-J genes. VDJtools evaluated clonal expansion, Shannon diversity and CDR3 relatedness (CalcPairwiseDistances, ClusterSamples); CLCbio workbench built phylogenetic trees. Expanded clones were defined as having at least 8 unique UMIs, based on coefficient-of-variation modelling across technical triplicates. TCRdb redid the processing of the public reads, applying fastp at Q25 and MiXCR, and retained in-frame beta chains. Rows with a matching CDR3 protein are joined into one entry that keeps the most common DNA and genes. Here the V and J calls rest on TCRdb's processing, not on the authors' analysis. The table for this sample lists approximately 31,000 distinct CDR3 sequences; approximately 4.2% of them were counted only once. Under 30% of the sample belongs to the ten largest clones.

The CDR3 starts with the cysteine, ends with the phenylalanine, and has 15 residues. The only DNA kept is the CDR3, 45 bases in frame from the first base. CDR1 and CDR2 are drawn from the germline V gene: SGHTA, FQGNSA. Trimming removed 5 bases from V and 5 bases from J; the gene matches leave 10 bases unexplained. This sample was taken from a study of neurological immune-mediated disorders (dated by TCRdb to the late 2010s). With regard to the full study: Peripheral blood TCR-beta repertoires from HTLV-I-associated myelopathy (HAM/TSP) patients, multiple sclerosis patients and healthy controls were compared by UMI-based sequencing. The roughly 100 TCR-beta libraries covered PBMC samples along with longitudinal samples, technical triplicates, and paired sorted CD4+ and CD8+ T-cell subsets. The cohort was made up of 68 subjects, consisting of 14 HAM/TSP patients, some 35 multiple sclerosis patients and around 20 healthy controls. Summary of the overall study and its limitations: No identical CDR3 amino acid sequences were shared among expanded clones across subjects, suggesting private TCR-beta repertoires in all groups. TCR clonal expansion was highest in HAM/TSP patients and lowest in MS patients, with MS patients falling below even healthy controls.

This TCR was recovered from a man in his late teens or twenties in good health. The specimen sequenced was PBMCs. The chain uses TRBV7-2 and TRBJ2-5, and TRBD2 aligns with 8 junction nucleotides. The nucleotides are TGTGCCAGCAGCCCTGTTATCAGCGGGGGCGAGACCCAGTACTTC. Protein translation: CASSPVISGGETQYF.